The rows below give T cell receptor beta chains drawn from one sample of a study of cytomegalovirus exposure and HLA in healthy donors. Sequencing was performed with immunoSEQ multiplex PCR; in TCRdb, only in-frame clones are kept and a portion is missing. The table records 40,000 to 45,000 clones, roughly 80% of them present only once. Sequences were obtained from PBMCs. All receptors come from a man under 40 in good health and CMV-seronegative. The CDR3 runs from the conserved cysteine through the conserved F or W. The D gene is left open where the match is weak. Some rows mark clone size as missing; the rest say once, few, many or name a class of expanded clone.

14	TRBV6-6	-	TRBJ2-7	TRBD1	CASSPPDRAYEQYF	TGTGCCAGCAGCCCCCCCGACAGGGCCTACGAGCAGTACTTC
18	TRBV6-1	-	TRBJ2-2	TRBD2	CASSEAWTSGRGTGELFF	TGTGCCAGCAGTGAAGCTTGGACTAGCGGGAGAGGCACCGGGGAGCTGTTTTTT
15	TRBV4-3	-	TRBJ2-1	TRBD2	CASSFGTSGMNEQFF	TGCGCCAGCAGCTTCGGGACTAGCGGGATGAATGAGCAGTTCTTC
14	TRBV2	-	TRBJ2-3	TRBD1	CASSLDRGADTQYF	TGTGCCAGCAGCCTTGACAGGGGAGCAGATACGCAGTATTTT
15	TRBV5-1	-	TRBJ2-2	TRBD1	CASSKGQGYTGELFF	TGCGCCAGCAGCAAGGGACAGGGGTACACCGGGGAGCTGTTTTTT
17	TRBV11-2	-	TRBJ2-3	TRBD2	CASSSAEAGGPRNTQYF	TGTGCCAGCAGCTCGGCGGAGGCGGGAGGGCCGAGAAATACGCAGTATTTT
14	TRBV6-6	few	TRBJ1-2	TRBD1	CASSPTGGGYGYTF	TGTGCCAGCAGCCCGACAGGGGGAGGGTATGGCTACACCTTC
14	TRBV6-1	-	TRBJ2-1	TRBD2	CASSAAGGDDEQFF	TGTGCCAGCAGTGCTGCGGGAGGGGACGATGAGCAGTTCTTC
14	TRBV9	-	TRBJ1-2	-	CASSVGSRNYGYTF	TGTGCCAGCAGCGTAGGTTCCAGGAACTATGGCTACACCTTC
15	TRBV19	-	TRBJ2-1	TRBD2	CASSPGLAGTNEQFF	TGTGCCAGTAGCCCCGGACTAGCGGGGACCAATGAGCAGTTCTTC
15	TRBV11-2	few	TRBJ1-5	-	CASSLVGDGSQPQHF	TGTGCCAGCAGCTTAGTTGGGGACGGGAGTCAGCCCCAGCATTTT
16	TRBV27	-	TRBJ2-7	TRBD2	CASSKWGTSGFYEQYF	TGTGCCAGCAGCAAATGGGGGACTAGCGGGTTTTACGAGCAGTACTTC
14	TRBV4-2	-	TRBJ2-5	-	CASSQEIDGETQYF	TGTGCCAGCAGCCAAGAGATAGACGGGGAGACCCAGTACTTC
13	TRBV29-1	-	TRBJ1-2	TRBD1	CSEDRVGGNGYTF	TGCAGCGAGGACAGGGTTGGGGGGAATGGCTACACCTTC
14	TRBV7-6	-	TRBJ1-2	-	CASSLASGAGGYTF	TGTGCCAGCAGCTTAGCTTCAGGGGCTGGTGGCTACACCTTC
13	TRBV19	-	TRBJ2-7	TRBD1	CASSRQGLYEQYF	TGTGCCAGTAGTAGACAGGGCCTCTACGAGCAGTACTTC
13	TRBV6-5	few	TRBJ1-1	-	CASSFEVNTEAFF	TGTGCCAGCAGTTTCGAGGTGAACACTGAAGCTTTCTTT
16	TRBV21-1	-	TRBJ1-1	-	CASSKGYRRMNTEAFF	TGTGCCAGCAGCAAAGGGTACAGGCGCATGAACACTGAAGCTTTCTTT
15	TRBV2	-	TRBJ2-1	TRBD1	CASSTGQGAWNEQFF	TGTGCCAGCAGCACGGGACAGGGGGCATGGAATGAGCAGTTCTTC
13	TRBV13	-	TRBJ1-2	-	CASSLRGFGGYTF	TGTGCCAGCAGCTTACGAGGGTTTGGGGGCTACACCTTC
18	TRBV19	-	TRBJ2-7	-	CASSILGVRRGVPYEQYF	TGTGCCAGTAGTATTCTCGGGGTCCGGCGTGGGGTGCCCTACGAGCAGTACTTC
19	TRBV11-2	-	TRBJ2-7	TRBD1	CASSARIIYRTGLRVEQYF	TGTGCCAGCAGCGCCCGGATAATATATAGGACAGGCCTTAGGGTGGAGCAGTACTTC
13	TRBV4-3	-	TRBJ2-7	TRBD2	CASSRTSGYEQYF	TGCGCCAGCAGCCGAACTAGCGGCTACGAGCAGTACTTC
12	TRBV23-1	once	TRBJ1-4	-	CASRGQIGKLFF	TGCGCCAGCAGAGGACAGATCGGAAAACTGTTTTTT
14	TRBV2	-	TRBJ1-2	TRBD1	CASSNRGEYDGYTF	TGTGCCAGCAGCAACAGGGGAGAATACGATGGCTACACCTTC
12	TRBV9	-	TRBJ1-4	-	CASSVNKGKLFF	TGTGCCAGCAGCGTTAATAAGGGGAAACTGTTTTTT
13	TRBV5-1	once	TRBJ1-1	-	CASSPLDTLEAFF	TGCGCCAGCAGCCCATTGGACACTCTCGAAGCTTTCTTT
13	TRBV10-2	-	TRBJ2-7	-	CASYRDSPYEQYF	TGCGCCAGCTATCGGGACTCGCCCTACGAGCAGTACTTC
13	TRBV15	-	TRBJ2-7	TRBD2	CATGRAGGYEQYF	TGTGCCACCGGTAGGGCGGGGGGCTACGAGCAGTACTTC
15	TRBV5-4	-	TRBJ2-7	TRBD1	CASSRTQGVAYEQYF	TGTGCCAGCAGCAGAACCCAGGGGGTGGCCTACGAGCAGTACTTC
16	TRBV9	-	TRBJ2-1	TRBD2	CASSVTSGRDYNEQFF	TGTGCCAGCAGCGTGACAAGCGGGAGGGATTACAATGAGCAGTTCTTC
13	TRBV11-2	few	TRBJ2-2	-	CASSFTNTGELFF	TGTGCCAGCAGCTTCACGAACACCGGGGAGCTGTTTTTT
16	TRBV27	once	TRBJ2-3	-	CASSFFGGGTGFTQYF	TGTGCCAGCAGTTTCTTTGGGGGGGGCACCGGATTTACGCAGTATTTT
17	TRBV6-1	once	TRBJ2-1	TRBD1	CASSKGQGAGSDNEQFF	TGTGCCAGCAGTAAAGGACAGGGGGCGGGCAGCGACAATGAGCAGTTCTTC
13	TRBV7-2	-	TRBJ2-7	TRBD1	CASSLGTGYEQYF	TGTGCCAGCAGCTTAGGGACAGGCTACGAGCAGTACTTC
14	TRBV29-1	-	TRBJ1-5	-	CSVGGGGGNQPQHF	TGCAGCGTTGGTGGCGGGGGCGGCAATCAGCCCCAGCATTTT
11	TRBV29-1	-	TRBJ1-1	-	CSVEGSGEAFF	TGCAGCGTTGAAGGTTCAGGTGAAGCTTTCTTT
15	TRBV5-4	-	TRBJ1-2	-	CASSSQDRSDYGYTF	TGTGCCAGCAGCTCGCAAGACAGATCTGACTATGGCTACACCTTC
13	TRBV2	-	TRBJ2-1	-	CASSESLGGEQFF	TGTGCCAGCAGTGAATCTCTCGGGGGTGAGCAGTTCTTC